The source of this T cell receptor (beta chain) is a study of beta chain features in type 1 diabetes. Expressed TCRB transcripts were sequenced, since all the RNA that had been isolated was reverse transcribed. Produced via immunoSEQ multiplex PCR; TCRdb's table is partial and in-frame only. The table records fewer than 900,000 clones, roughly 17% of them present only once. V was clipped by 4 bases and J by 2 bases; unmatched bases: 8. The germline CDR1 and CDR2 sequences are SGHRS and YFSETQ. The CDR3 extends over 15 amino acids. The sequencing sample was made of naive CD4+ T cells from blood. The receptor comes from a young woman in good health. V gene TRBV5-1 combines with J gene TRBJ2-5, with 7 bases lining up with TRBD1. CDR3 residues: CASSLSLTGQETQYF. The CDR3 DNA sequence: TGCGCCAGCAGCCTGTCTTTGACAGGGCAAGAGACCCAGTACTTC.